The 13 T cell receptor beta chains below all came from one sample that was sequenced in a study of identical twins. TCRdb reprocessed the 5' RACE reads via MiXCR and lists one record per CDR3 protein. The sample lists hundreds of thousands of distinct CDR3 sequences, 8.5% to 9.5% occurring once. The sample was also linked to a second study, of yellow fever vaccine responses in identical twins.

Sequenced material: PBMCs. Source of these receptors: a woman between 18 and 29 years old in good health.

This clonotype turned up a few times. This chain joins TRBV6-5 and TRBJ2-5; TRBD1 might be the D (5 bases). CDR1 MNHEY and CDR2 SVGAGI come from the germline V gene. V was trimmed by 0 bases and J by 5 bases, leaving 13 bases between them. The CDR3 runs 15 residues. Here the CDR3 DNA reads TGTGCCAGCAGTTACTCACGGCAGGGCGGCGAGACCCAGTACTTC. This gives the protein CASSYSRQGGETQYF.

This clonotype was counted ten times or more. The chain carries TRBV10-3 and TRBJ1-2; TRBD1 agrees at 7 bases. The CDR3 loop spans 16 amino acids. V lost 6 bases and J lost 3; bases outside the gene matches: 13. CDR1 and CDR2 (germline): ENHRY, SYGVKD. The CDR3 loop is CAISGGPGQSDYGYTF. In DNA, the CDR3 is TGTGCCATCAGCGGGGGCCCGGGACAGTCCGACTATGGCTACACCTTC.

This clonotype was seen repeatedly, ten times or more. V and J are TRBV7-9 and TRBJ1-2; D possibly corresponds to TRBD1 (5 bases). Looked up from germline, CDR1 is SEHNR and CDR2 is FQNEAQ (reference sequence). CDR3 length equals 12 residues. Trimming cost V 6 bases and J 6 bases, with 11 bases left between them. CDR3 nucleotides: TGTGCCAGCAGTTCGACAGTTAATGGCTACACCTTC. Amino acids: CASSSTVNGYTF.

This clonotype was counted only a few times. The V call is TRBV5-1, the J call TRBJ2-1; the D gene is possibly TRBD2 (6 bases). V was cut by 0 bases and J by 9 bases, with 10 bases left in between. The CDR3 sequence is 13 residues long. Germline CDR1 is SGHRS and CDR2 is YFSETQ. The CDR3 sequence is CASSLGREIEQFF. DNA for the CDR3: TGCGCCAGCAGCTTGGGACGGGAGATTGAGCAGTTCTTC.

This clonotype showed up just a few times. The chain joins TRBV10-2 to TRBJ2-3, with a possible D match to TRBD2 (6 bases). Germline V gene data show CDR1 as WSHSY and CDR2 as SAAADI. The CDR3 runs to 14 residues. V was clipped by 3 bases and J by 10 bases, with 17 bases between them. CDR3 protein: CASSEWTGGNPQYF. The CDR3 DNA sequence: TGCGCCAGCAGTGAATGGACCGGAGGGAATCCGCAGTATTTT.

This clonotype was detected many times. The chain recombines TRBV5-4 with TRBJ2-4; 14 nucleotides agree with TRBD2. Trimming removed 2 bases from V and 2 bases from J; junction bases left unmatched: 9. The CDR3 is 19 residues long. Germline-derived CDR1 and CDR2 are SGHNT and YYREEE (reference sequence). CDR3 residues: CASSFVTSGRAATKNIQYF. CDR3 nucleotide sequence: TGTGCCAGCAGCTTCGTGACTAGCGGGAGGGCAGCAACCAAAAACATTCAGTACTTC.

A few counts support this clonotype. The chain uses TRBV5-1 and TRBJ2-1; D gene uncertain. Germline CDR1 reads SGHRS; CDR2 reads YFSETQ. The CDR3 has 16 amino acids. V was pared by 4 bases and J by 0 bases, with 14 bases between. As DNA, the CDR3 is TGCGCCAGCAGCCCGGTTGAGTTGGACTCCTACAATGAGCAGTTCTTC. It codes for CASSPVELDSYNEQFF.

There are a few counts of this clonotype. The CDR3 nucleotides read TGTGCCAGCAGTTCACAGGGGCCCAGGGGAGCAGATACGCAGTATTTT. It specifies CASSSQGPRGADTQYF. V gene TRBV28 combines with J gene TRBJ2-3; 7 bases are a match to TRBD1. This CDR3 is built from 16 residues. CDR1 and CDR2 (germline): MDHEN, SYDVKM. V lost 4 bases, J lost 4 bases, and 11 bases stayed unmatched.

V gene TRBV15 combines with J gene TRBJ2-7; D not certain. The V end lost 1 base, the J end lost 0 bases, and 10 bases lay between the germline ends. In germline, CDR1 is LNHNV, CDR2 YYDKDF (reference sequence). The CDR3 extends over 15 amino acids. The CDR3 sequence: CATSRVDGTSYEQYF. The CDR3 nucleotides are TGTGCCACCAGCAGAGTGGACGGAACCTCCTACGAGCAGTACTTC. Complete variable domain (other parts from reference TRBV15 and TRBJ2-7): DAMVIQNPRYQVTQFGKPVTLSCSQTLNHNVMYWYQQKSSQAPKLLFHYYDKDFNNEADTPDNFQSRRPNTSFCFLDIRSPGLGDTAMYLCATSRVDGTSYEQYFGPGTRLTVT.

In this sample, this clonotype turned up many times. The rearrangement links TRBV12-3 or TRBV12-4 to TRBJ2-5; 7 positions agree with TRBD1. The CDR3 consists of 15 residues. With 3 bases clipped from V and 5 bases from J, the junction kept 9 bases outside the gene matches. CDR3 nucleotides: TGTGCCAGCAGTTTTACAGGGGCTGCTTGGGAGACCCAGTACTTC. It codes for CASSFTGAAWETQYF.

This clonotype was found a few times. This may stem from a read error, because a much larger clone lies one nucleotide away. CDR3 bases: TGTGCCAGCAGCTTAGCGTGGAGCACAGATACGCAGTATTTT. It specifies CASSLAWSTDTQYF. This chain joins TRBV7-9 and TRBJ2-3; no reliable D call. CDR1 and CDR2 (germline): SEHNR, FQNEAQ (reference sequence). V dropped 0 bases and J dropped 0 bases, with 4 bases sitting between them. CDR3 length equals 14 residues.

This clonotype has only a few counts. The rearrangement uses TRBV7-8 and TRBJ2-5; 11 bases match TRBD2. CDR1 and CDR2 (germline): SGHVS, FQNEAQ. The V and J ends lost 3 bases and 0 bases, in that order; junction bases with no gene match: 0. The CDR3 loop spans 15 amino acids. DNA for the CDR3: TGTGCCAGCAGCTTTAGCGGGGGGGACCAAGAGACCCAGTACTTC. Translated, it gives CASSFSGGDQETQYF.

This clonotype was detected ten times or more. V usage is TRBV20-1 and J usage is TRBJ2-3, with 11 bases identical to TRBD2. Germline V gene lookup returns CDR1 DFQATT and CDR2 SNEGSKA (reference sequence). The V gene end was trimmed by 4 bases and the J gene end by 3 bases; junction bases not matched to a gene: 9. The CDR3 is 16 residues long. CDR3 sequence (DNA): TGCAGTGCTATACCACTAGCGGGGGAGGCTACAGATACGCAGTATTTT. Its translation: CSAIPLAGEATDTQYF.